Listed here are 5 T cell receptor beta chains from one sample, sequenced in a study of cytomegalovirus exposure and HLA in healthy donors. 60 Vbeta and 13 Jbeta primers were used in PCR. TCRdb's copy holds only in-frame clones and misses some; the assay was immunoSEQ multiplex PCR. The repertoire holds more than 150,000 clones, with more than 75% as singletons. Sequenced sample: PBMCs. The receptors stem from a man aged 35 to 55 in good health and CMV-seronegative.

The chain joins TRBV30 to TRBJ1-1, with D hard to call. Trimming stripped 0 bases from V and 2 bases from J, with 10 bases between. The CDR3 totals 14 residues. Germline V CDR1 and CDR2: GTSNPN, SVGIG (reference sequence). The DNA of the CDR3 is TGTGCCTGGAGTGTAAGCCTTTCAAACACTGAAGCTTTCTTT. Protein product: CAWSVSLSNTEAFF.

The CDR3 loop is CASRSLMAGGNEQYF. Here the CDR3 DNA reads TGTGCCAGCAGGAGCTTAATGGCGGGAGGCAACGAGCAGTACTTC. The chain is built from TRBV7-9 and TRBJ2-7; 8 bases fit TRBD2. V lost 6 bases to trimming and J lost 5 bases; unmatched junction nucleotides: 12. The CDR3 has 15 residues. Germline V gene data show CDR1 as SEHNR and CDR2 as FQNEAQ (reference sequence). Drawing the rest from reference TRBV7-9 and TRBJ2-7, the complete variable domain is DTGVSQNPRHKITKRGQNVTFRCDPISEHNRLYWYRQTLGQGPEFLTYFQNEAQLEKSRLLSDRFSAERPKGSFSTLEIQRTEQGDSAMYLCASRSLMAGGNEQYFGPGTRLTVT.

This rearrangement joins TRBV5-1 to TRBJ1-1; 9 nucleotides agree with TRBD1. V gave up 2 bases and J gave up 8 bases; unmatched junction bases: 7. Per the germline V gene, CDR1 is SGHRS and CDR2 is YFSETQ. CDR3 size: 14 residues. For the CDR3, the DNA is TGCGCCAGCAGCTTCTCACAGGGGGCTGTCGAAGCTTTCTTT. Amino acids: CASSFSQGAVEAFF.

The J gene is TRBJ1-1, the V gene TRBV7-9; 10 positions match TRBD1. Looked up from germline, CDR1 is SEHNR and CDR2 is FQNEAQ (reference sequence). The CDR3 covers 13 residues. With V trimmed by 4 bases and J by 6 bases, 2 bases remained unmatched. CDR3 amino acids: CASSWGQGPEAFF. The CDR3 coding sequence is TGTGCCAGCAGCTGGGGACAGGGGCCTGAAGCTTTCTTT.

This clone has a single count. The CDR3 sequence: CASSMGQGASLKLFF. The CDR3 DNA follows: TGTGCCAGCAGCATGGGACAGGGGGCGTCCCTTAAACTGTTTTTT. The gene calls are TRBV7-9 and TRBJ1-4; 12 positions agree with TRBD1. Germline CDR1 reads SEHNR; CDR2 reads FQNEAQ (reference sequence). CDR3 size: 15 residues. V trimming: 5 bases; J trimming: 11 bases; junction bases outside the gene matches: 9.